Detailed here is one T cell receptor (beta chain). CDR1 is SQVTM and CDR2 is ANQGSEA in the germline V gene. The CDR3 contains 12 residues. The germline V and J ends were trimmed by 7 bases and 10 bases, with 16 bases remaining between them. TCRdb called the 5' RACE reads again in MiXCR, with one record for every CDR3 protein. This table has about 54,000 distinct CDR3 sequences, 15% to 20% appearing once. This receptor was taken from a female donor with breast cancer. This sequence joins TRBV29-1 and TRBJ2-2; no firm D call. The specimen was naive CD4+ T cells sorted from blood. As for subset: naive CD4+ T cells, CD4+CD45RA+CD25-. CDR3 nucleotide sequence: TGCAGCGCGGACGGTCCGGACGTGGAGCTGTTTTTT. This gives the protein CSADGPDVELFF.